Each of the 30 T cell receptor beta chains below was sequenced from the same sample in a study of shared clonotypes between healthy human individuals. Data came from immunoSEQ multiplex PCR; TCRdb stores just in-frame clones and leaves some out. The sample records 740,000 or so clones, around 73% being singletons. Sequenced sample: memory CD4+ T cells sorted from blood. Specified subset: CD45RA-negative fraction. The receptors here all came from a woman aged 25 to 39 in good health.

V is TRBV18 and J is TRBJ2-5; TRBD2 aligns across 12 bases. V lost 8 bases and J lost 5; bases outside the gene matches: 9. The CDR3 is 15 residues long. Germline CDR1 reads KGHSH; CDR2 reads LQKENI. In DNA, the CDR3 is TGTGCCAGCGGATCTAGCGGGAGGGCTCGGGAGACCCAGTACTTC. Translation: CASGSSGRARETQYF.

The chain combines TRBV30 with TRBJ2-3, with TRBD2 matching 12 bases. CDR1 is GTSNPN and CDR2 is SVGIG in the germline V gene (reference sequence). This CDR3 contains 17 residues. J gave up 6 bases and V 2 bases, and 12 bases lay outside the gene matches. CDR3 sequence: CAWSLLAGGPSLDTQYF. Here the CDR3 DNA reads TGTGCCTGGAGTCTCCTAGCGGGAGGGCCCTCTCTCGATACGCAGTATTTT.

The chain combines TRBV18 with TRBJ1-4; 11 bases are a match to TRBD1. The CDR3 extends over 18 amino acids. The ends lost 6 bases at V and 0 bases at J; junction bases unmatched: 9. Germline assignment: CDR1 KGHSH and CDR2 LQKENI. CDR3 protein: CASSIGTGGSATNEKLFF. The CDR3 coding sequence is TGTGCCAGCTCGATCGGGACAGGGGGAAGTGCAACTAATGAAAAACTGTTTTTT.

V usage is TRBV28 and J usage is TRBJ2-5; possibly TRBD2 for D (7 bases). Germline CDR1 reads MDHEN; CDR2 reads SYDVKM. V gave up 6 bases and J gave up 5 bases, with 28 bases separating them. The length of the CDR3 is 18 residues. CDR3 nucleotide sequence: TGTGCCAGCAGCTCAGCCGGGGGGCTCACGATTTCGTGGGAGACCCAGTACTTC. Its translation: CASSSAGGLTISWETQYF.

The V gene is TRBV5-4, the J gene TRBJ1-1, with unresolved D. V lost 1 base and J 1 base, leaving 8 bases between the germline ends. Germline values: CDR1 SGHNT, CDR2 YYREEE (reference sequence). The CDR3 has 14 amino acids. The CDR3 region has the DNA TGTGCCAGCAGCTTGCAAGCTGGGAACACTGAAGCTTTCTTT. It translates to CASSLQAGNTEAFF. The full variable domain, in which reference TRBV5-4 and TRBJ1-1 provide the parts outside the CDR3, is ETGVTQSPTHLIKTRGQQVTLRCSSQSGHNTVSWYQQALGQGPQFIFQYYREEENGRGNFPPRFSGLQFPNYSSELNVNALELDDSALYLCASSLQAGNTEAFFGQGTRLTVV.

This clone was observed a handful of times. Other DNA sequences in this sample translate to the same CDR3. The CDR3 loop reads CASSLGQNTGELFF. DNA for the CDR3: TGTGCCAGCAGCTTAGGACAGAATACCGGGGAGCTGTTTTTT. The V and J genes are TRBV7-9 and TRBJ2-2; TRBD1 is a possible D gene (5 bases). This CDR3 comprises 14 residues. Trimming removed 1 base from V and 5 bases from J, with 8 bases in between. Germline-derived CDR1 and CDR2 are SEHNR and FQNEAQ (reference sequence).

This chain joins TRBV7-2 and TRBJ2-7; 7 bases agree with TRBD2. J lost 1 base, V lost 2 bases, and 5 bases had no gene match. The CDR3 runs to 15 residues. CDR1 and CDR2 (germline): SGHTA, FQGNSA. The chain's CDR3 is CASSLMAGVSYEQYF. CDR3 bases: TGTGCCAGCAGCTTAATGGCGGGAGTTTCCTACGAGCAGTACTTC.

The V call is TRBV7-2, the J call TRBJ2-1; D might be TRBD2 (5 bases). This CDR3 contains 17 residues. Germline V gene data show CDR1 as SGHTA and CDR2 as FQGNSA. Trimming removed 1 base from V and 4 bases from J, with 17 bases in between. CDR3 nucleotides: TGTGCCAGCAGCTTAGGCCTAAGCGGAAAATTATACAATGAGCAGTTCTTC. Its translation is CASSLGLSGKLYNEQFF.

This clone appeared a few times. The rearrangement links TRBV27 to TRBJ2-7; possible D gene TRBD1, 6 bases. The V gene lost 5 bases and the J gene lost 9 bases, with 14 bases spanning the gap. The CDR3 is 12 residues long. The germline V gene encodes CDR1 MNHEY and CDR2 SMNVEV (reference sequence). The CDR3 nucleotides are TGTGCCAGCAGTCCGGGATTAGGGGGGCAGTACTTC. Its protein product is CASSPGLGGQYF.

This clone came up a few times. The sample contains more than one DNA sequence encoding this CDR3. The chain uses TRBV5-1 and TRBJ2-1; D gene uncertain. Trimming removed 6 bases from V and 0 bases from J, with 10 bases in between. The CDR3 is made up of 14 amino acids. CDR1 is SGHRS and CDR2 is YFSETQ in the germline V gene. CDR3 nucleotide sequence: TGCGCCAGCAACCTTGATAGCTCCTACAATGAGCAGTTCTTC. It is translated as CASNLDSSYNEQFF.

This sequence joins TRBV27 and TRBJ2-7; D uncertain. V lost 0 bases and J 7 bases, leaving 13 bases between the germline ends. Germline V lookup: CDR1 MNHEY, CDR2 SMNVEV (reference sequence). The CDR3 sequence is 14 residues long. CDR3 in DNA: TGTGCCAGCAGTTTATCGTTAGCCAGTAGGGAGCAGTACTTC. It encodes CASSLSLASREQYF.

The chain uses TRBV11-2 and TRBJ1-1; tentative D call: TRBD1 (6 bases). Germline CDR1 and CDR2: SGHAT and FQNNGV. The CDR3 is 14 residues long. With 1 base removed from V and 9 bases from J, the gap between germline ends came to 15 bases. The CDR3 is CASSLATGAYQAFF. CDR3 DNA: TGTGCCAGCAGCTTAGCGACAGGAGCATATCAAGCTTTCTTT.

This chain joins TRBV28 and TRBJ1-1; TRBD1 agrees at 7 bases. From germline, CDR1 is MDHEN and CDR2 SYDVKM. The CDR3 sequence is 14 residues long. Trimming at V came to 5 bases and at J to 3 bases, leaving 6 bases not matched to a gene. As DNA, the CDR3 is TGTGCCAGCAGTACACCGGGACAGCACACTGAAGCTTTCTTT. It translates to CASSTPGQHTEAFF. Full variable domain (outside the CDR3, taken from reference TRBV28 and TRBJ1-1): DVKVTQSSRYLVKRTGEKVFLECVQDMDHENMFWYRQDPGLGLRLIYFSYDVKMKEKGDIPEGYSVSREKKERFSLILESASTNQTSMYLCASSTPGQHTEAFFGQGTRLTVV.

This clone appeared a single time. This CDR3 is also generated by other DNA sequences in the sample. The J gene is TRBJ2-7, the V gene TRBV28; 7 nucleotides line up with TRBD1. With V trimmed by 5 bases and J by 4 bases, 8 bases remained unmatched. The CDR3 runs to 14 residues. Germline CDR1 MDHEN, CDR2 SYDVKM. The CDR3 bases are TGTGCCAGCAGTCTACCGGGACAGATTTACGAGCAGTACTTC. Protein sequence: CASSLPGQIYEQYF.

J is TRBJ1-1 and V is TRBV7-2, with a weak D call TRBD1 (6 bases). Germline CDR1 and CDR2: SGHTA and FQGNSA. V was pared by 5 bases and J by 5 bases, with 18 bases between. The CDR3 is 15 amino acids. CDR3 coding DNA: TGTGCCAGCAGCCTCGGGGGGGCCCTGGGGACTGAAGCTTTCTTT. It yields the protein CASSLGGALGTEAFF.

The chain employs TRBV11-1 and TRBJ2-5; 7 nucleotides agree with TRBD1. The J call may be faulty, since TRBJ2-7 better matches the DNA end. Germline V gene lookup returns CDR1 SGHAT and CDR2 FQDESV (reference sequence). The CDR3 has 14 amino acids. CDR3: CASSLRGTANEQYF. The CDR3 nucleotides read TGTGCCAGCAGCTTAAGAGGGACAGCAAACGAGCAGTACTTC.

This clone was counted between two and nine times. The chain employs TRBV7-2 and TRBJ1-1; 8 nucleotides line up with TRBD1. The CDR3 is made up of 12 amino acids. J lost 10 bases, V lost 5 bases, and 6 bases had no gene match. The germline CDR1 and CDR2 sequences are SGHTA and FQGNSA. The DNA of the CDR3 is TGTGCCAGCAGCCGGGCTGACAGGGGAGCTTTCTTT. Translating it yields CASSRADRGAFF.

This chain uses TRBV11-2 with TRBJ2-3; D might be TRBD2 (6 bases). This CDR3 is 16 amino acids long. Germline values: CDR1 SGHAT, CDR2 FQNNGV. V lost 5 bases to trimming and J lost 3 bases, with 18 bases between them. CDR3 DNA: TGTGCCAGCAGCCCCGGGACTCTAAAGGGGACAGATACGCAGTATTTT. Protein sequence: CASSPGTLKGTDTQYF.

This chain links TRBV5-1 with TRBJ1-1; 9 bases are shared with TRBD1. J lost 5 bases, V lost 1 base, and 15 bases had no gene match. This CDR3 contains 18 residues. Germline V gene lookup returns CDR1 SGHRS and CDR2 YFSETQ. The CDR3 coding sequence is TGCGCCAGCAGCTTGTCCCAATTGGGACAGGGTGATTTTACTGAAGCTTTCTTT. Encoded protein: CASSLSQLGQGDFTEAFF.

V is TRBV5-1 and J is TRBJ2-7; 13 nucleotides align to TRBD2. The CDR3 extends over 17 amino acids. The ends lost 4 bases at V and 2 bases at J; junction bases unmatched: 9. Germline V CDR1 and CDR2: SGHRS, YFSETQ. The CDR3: CASSRGTSGTFTYEQYF. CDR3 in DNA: TGCGCCAGCAGCCGTGGGACTAGCGGGACCTTTACCTACGAGCAGTACTTC.

In DNA form, the CDR3 reads TGTGCCAGCAGCTCATATCCGGGACAGTGGAACACCGGGGAGCTGTTTTTT. This gives the protein CASSSYPGQWNTGELFF. This chain links TRBV7-9 with TRBJ2-2, with 7 bases aligning to TRBD1. In germline, CDR1 is SEHNR, CDR2 FQNEAQ (reference sequence). The trim removed 4 bases at V and 1 base at J, leaving 9 bases unmatched. This CDR3 is 17 amino acids long.

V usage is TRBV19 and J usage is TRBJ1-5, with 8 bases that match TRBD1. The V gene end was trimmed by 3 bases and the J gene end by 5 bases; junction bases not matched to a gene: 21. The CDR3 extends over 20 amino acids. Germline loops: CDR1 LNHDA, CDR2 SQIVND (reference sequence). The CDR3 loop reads CASSILDRVRGLSVYQPQHF. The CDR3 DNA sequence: TGTGCCAGTAGTATTTTGGACAGGGTCAGGGGTTTAAGTGTTTATCAGCCCCAGCATTTT.

The CDR3 DNA follows: TGTGCCAGCAGTTCAGGACAGACTCTTGACAATGAGCAGTTCTTC. This codes for CASSSGQTLDNEQFF. The chain recombines TRBV28 with TRBJ2-1; TRBD1 might be the D (6 bases). CDR1 is MDHEN, CDR2 SYDVKM, per germline. The V end lost 4 bases, the J end lost 5 bases, and 15 bases lay between the germline ends. The CDR3 consists of 15 residues. The entire variable domain, with the rest obtained from reference TRBV28 and TRBJ2-1, is as follows: DVKVTQSSRYLVKRTGEKVFLECVQDMDHENMFWYRQDPGLGLRLIYFSYDVKMKEKGDIPEGYSVSREKKERFSLILESASTNQTSMYLCASSSGQTLDNEQFFGPGTRLTVL.

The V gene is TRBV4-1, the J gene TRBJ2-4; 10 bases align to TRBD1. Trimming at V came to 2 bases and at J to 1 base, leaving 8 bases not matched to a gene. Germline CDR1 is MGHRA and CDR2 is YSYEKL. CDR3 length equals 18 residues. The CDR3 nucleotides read TGCGCCAGCAGCCAACCGGGACAGGGGAGTCTGGCCAAAAACATTCAGTACTTC. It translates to CASSQPGQGSLAKNIQYF.

The CDR3 DNA reads as TGCGCCAGCAGCCCCGGACCAACTAATGAAAAACTGTTTTTT. Protein product: CASSPGPTNEKLFF. The V and J genes are TRBV5-1 and TRBJ1-4, with D hard to call. The germline CDR1 and CDR2 sequences are SGHRS and YFSETQ. This CDR3 has 14 residues. V lost 4 bases and J lost 0, with 7 bases in between.

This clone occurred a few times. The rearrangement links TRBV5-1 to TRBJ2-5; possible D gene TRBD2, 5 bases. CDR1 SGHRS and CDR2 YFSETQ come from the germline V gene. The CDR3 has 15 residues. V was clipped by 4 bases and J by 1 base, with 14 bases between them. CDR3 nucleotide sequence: TGCGCCAGCAGCGGGAGTTGGGCAACCCAAGAGACCCAGTACTTC. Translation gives CASSGSWATQETQYF. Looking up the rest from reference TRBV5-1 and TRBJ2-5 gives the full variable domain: KAGVTQTPRYLIKTRGQQVTLSCSPISGHRSVSWYQQTPGQGLQFLFEYFSETQRNKGNFPGRFSGRQFSNSRSEMNVSTLELGDSALYLCASSGSWATQETQYFGPGTRLLVL.

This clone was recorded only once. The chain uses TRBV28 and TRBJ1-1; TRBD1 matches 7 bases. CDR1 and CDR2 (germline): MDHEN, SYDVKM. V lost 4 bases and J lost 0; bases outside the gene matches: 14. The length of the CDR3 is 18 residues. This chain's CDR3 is CASSSQHYRGPMNTEAFF. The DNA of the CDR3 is TGTGCCAGCAGTTCCCAACACTACAGGGGACCCATGAACACTGAAGCTTTCTTT. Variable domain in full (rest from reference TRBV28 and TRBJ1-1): DVKVTQSSRYLVKRTGEKVFLECVQDMDHENMFWYRQDPGLGLRLIYFSYDVKMKEKGDIPEGYSVSREKKERFSLILESASTNQTSMYLCASSSQHYRGPMNTEAFFGQGTRLTVV.

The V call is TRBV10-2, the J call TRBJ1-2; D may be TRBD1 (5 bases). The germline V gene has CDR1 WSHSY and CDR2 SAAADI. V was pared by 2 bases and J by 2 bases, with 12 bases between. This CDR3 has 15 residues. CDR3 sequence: CASSEPWGGNYGYTF. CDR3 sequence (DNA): TGCGCCAGCAGTGAGCCATGGGGCGGAAACTATGGCTACACCTTC.

DNA of the CDR3: TGTGCCAGTAGTTACGTTGGCCGAGCAGGCAATCAGCCCCAGCATTTT. It specifies CASSYVGRAGNQPQHF. The gene calls are TRBV19 and TRBJ1-5; D unresolved. The CDR3 runs 16 residues. V was clipped by 5 bases and J by 2 bases, with 16 bases between them. Germline V gene lookup returns CDR1 LNHDA and CDR2 SQIVND (reference sequence).

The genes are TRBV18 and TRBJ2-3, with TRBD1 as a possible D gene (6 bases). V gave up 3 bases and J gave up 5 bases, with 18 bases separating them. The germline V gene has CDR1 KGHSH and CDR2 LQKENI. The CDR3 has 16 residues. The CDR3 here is CASSPMTNTRGDTQYF. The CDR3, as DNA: TGTGCCAGCTCACCGATGACAAATACCAGGGGAGATACGCAGTATTTT.